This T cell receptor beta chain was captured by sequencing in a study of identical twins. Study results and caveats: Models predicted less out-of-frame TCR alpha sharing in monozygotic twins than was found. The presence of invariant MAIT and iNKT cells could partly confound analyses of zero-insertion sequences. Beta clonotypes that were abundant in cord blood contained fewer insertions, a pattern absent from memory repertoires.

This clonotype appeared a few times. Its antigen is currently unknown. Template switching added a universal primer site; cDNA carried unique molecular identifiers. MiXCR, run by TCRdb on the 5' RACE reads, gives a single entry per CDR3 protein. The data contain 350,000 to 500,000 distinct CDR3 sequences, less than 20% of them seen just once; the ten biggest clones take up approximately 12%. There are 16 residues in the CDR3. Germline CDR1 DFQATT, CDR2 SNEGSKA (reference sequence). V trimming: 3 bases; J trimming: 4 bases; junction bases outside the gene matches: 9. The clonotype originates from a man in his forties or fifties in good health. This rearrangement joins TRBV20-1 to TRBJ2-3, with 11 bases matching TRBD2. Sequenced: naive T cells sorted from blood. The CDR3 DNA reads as TGCAGTGCTAGCTCGCTAGCGGGGGGCGGGGCAGATACGCAGTATTTT. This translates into CSASSLAGGGADTQYF.